These T cell receptor beta chains were read from a single sample in a study of blood T cell repertoires in COVID-19. Clones were read by immunoSEQ multiplex PCR, and TCRdb kept only the in-frame ones, dropping some. Among fewer than 250,000 clones listed, 84% were seen once. The sequenced material came from PBMCs or T cells enriched from blood (not recorded which). Receptors originate from a woman aged 40 to 55 who had recovered from COVID-19. The CDR3 runs from the conserved cysteine through the conserved F or W. The order of the fields is J gene, D gene, clone size, V gene, CDR3 DNA, CDR3 protein. A D gene is named only where the DNA matches it firmly. Clone size is not always given. Where it is, it says once, few, many or a class for expanded clones.

>TRBJ1-2|TRBD1|NA|TRBV7-9
TGTGCCACCCCCGACAGGGGTTTGGGCTACACCTTC
CATPDRGLGYTF
>TRBJ2-3|NA|NA|TRBV18
TGTGCCAGCTCACCACCCCTAGACACAGATACGCAGTATTTT
CASSPPLDTDTQYF
>TRBJ1-6|TRBD1|NA|TRBV18
TGTGCCAGCTCACTCCGACAGGGAGAGGGTTCACCCCTCCACTTT
CASSLRQGEGSPLHF
>TRBJ1-3|NA|NA|TRBV5-6
TGTGCCAGCAGCTTGGTCTCCGGGTCTGGAAACACCATATATTTT
CASSLVSGSGNTIYF
>TRBJ1-1|NA|NA|TRBV14
TGTGCCAGCAGCGGCGGGAACACTGAAGCTTTCTTT
CASSGGNTEAFF
>TRBJ2-7|NA|NA|TRBV7-9
TGTGCCAGCGGGAGGACTCCCTACGAGCAGTACTTC
CASGRTPYEQYF
>TRBJ2-3|TRBD1|NA|TRBV6-6
TGTGCCAGCAGTTACTCGACGGGACAGTTAGGGGATACGCAGTATTTT
CASSYSTGQLGDTQYF
>TRBJ1-2|NA|few|TRBV9
TGTGCCAGCAGCGGAGCAGAGGAGGTCTTAGGCTACACCTTC
CASSGAEEVLGYTF
>TRBJ2-5|TRBD1|NA|TRBV5-1
TGCGCCAGCCGGACAGGCCCTGGAGGGACCCAGTACTTC
CASRTGPGGTQYF
>TRBJ1-5|TRBD1|NA|TRBV9
TGTGCCAGCAGCCCCGGGACAGGGATCAATCAGCCCCAGCATTTT
CASSPGTGINQPQHF
>TRBJ1-1|TRBD1|NA|TRBV27
TGTGCCAGCAGACCGAGGACAGGGGTAACGAACACTGAAGCTTTCTTT
CASRPRTGVTNTEAFF
>TRBJ1-2|NA|NA|TRBV6-2/TRBV6-3
TGTGCCAGCAGTTATCTTCCGCAACTTGACTACACCTTC
CASSYLPQLDYTF
>TRBJ2-3|TRBD2|NA|TRBV9
TGTGCCAGCGGAGCGGGAGAGATGCGCGCAGATACGCAGTATTTT
CASGAGEMRADTQYF
>TRBJ2-7|TRBD1|NA|TRBV27
TGTGCCAGCAGTCCCCGGGACAGGGGGCGCGAGCAGTACTTC
CASSPRDRGREQYF
>TRBJ1-5|NA|NA|TRBV5-1
TGCGCCAGCAGCTTGGATTCGGGGGACTATCAGCCCCAGCATTTT
CASSLDSGDYQPQHF
>TRBJ2-7|TRBD2|few|TRBV4-1
TGCGCCAGCAGCCAAGGACTAGCGGGGAAAACCTACGAGCAGTACTTC
CASSQGLAGKTYEQYF
>TRBJ2-1|TRBD2|few|TRBV9
TGTGCCAGCAGCGTCACTAGCGGGAGCTCCTACAATGAGCAGTTCTTC
CASSVTSGSSYNEQFF
>TRBJ1-3|TRBD1|once|TRBV5-6
TGTGCCAGCAGCTTGGGGGACAGGGCCGGAAACACCATATATTTT
CASSLGDRAGNTIYF
>TRBJ2-1|TRBD2|NA|TRBV12-3/TRBV12-4
TGTGCCAGCAGTTCGGGAGGGGATGAGCAGTTCTTC
CASSSGGDEQFF
>TRBJ1-1|NA|NA|TRBV18
TGTGCCAGCTCACCAAGACAGTCCTTCGTGGACACTGAAGCTTTCTTT
CASSPRQSFVDTEAFF
>TRBJ2-1|TRBD2|NA|TRBV11-2
TGTGCCAGCAGCTCCCTAAATGGACTAGCGGGGTTCAATGAGCAGTTCTTC
CASSSLNGLAGFNEQFF
>TRBJ1-1|NA|NA|TRBV27
TGTGCCACCAAAGGGGCGGGGCTGTACACTGAAGCTTTCTTT
CATKGAGLYTEAFF
>TRBJ2-1|TRBD2|once|TRBV20-1
TGCAGTGCTAGTCTAGGACTAGCGGGAAGTGATGAGCAGTTCTTC
CSASLGLAGSDEQFF
>TRBJ1-6|NA|NA|TRBV5-4
TGTGCCAGCAGTCTAGAGAGCTCCTATAATTCACCCCTCCACTTT
CASSLESSYNSPLHF
>TRBJ2-1|TRBD2|NA|TRBV7-3
TGTGCCAGCAGCTTAGTTGGAGGTAGCGGGGGCCTGCAGGAGCAGTTCTTC
CASSLVGGSGGLQEQFF
>TRBJ1-6|NA|NA|TRBV3-1/TRBV3-2
TGTGCCAGCAGCCAAGGACAGGCAGATTCACCCCTCCACTTT
CASSQGQADSPLHF
>TRBJ2-7|NA|NA|TRBV5-1
TGCGCCAGCAGCTTAGGAACAGGGAGAGGATACGAGCAGTACTTC
CASSLGTGRGYEQYF
>TRBJ2-7|TRBD2|NA|TRBV5-1
TGCGCCAGCAGCTGGGAGCGGGAACTCTACGAGCAGTACTTC
CASSWERELYEQYF
>TRBJ1-2|NA|NA|TRBV5-1
TGCGCCACCAAGGGGGTTACTAACTATGGCTACACCTTC
CATKGVTNYGYTF
>TRBJ1-2|NA|few|TRBV6-2/TRBV6-3
TGTGCCAGCAGTACCGGGACAATGGTTGGCTACACCTTC
CASSTGTMVGYTF
>TRBJ1-5|NA|NA|TRBV2
TGTGCCAGCAGGGGGGGGACGGGCAGCCAGCCCCAGCATTTT
CASRGGTGSQPQHF
>TRBJ2-2|NA|NA|TRBV24-1
TGTGCCACCAGTGATTTACGAGGGCGGGGAGAACGCGGGGAGCTGTTTTTT
CATSDLRGRGERGELFF
>TRBJ2-2|TRBD1|NA|TRBV7-9
TGTGCCAGCAGCTATCAATTGGGACAGGGGGGCACCGGGGAGCTGTTTTTT
CASSYQLGQGGTGELFF
>TRBJ1-5|TRBD1|NA|TRBV18
TGTGCCAGCTCACCCGGGACAGGGAGCCGCAATCAGCCCCAGCATTTT
CASSPGTGSRNQPQHF
>TRBJ2-1|TRBD1|NA|TRBV4-1
TGCGCCAGCAGCCAAGCCGGGACAGGGTCCTACAATGAGCAGTTCTTC
CASSQAGTGSYNEQFF
>TRBJ2-2|NA|few|TRBV6-5
TGTGCCAGCAGTTCGGACACCGGGGAGCTGTTTTTT
CASSSDTGELFF
>TRBJ2-5|TRBD1|NA|TRBV25-1
TGTGCCAGCAGTGAAGGACAGGGGTGGGAGACCCAGTACTTC
CASSEGQGWETQYF
>TRBJ1-1|TRBD1|NA|TRBV5-4
TGTGCCAGCAGGATACTAAGACAGGGGGCGGGCACTGAAGCTTTCTTT
CASRILRQGAGTEAFF
>TRBJ2-3|TRBD2|NA|TRBV4-1
TGCGCCAGCAGCCAAGAGTCAGCGGGAGGGCGAGATACGCAGTATTTT
CASSQESAGGRDTQYF
>TRBJ2-2|NA|NA|TRBV25-1
TGTGCCAGCAGTGCGAGATCGAACACCGGGGAGCTGTTTTTT
CASSARSNTGELFF
>TRBJ2-3|TRBD2|NA|TRBV4-2
TGTGCCAGCAGCGTGAATCTAGCGGGAGTGGGGAGTTACACAGATACGCAGTATTTT
CASSVNLAGVGSYTDTQYF
>TRBJ2-7|NA|NA|TRBV18
TGTGCCAGCTCACCGCTCGGGTACGAGCAGTACTTC
CASSPLGYEQYF
>TRBJ2-7|TRBD2|NA|TRBV10-3
TGTGCCATCAGCCAGCGGGAGCGTTTCTACGAGCAGTACTTC
CAISQRERFYEQYF
>TRBJ2-3|TRBD2|NA|TRBV9
TGTGCCAGCAGCGTAGGCGGGAGCGGAGGAGATACGCAGTATTTT
CASSVGGSGGDTQYF
>TRBJ2-2|NA|NA|TRBV3-1/TRBV3-2
TGCCCGTGGCGGTCGAGGGTCACCGTCACCGGGGAGCTGTTTTTT
CPWRSRVTVTGELFF
>TRBJ1-1|NA|once|TRBV11-3
TGTGCCAGCAGCTTAGTGAGTACTGAAGCTTTCTTT
CASSLVSTEAFF
>TRBJ1-4|TRBD1|NA|TRBV7-2
TGTGCCAGCAGCTTCTCACCGGGACAGGGTGATGAAAAACTGTTTTTT
CASSFSPGQGDEKLFF
>TRBJ1-1|TRBD1|NA|TRBV3-1/TRBV3-2
TGTGCCAGCAGCCGGGACCGGGACAGGGGCACTGAAGCTTTCTTT
CASSRDRDRGTEAFF
>TRBJ2-7|NA|NA|TRBV5-1
TGCGCCAGCAGCTTGGTGGGGGCCGAGCAGTACTTC
CASSLVGAEQYF
>TRBJ1-3|NA|NA|TRBV30
TGTGCCTGGAGTGAGGCGGCTGGAAACACCATATATTTT
CAWSEAAGNTIYF